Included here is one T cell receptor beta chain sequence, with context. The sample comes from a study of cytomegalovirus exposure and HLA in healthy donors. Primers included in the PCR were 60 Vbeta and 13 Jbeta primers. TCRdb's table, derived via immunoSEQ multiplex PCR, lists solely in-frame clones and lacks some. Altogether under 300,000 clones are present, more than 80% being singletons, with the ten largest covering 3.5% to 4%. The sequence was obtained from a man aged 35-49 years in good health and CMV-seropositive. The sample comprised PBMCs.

The CDR3 reads CASSWKREQFF. CDR3 coding DNA: TGTGCCAGCAGCTGGAAGCGGGAGCAGTTCTTC. This chain connects TRBV7-9 to TRBJ2-1; tentatively, D is TRBD2 (5 bases). The ends were cut back, 4 bases at V and 10 bases at J, with 8 bases in the middle. Germline V gene sequence: CDR1 SEHNR, CDR2 FQNEAQ (reference sequence). This CDR3 region has 11 residues.